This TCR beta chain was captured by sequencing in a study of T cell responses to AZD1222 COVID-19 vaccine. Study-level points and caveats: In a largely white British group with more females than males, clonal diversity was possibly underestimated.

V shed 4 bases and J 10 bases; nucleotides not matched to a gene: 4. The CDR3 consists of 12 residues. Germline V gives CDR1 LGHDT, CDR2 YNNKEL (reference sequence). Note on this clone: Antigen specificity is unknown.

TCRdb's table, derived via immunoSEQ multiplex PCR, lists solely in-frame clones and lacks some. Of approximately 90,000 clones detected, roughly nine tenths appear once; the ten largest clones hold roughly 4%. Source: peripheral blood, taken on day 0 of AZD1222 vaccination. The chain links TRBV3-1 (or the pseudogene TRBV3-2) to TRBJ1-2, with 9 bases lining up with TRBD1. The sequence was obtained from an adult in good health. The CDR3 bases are TGTGCCAGCAGCCCGGGACAGGGTGTCTACACCTTC. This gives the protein CASSPGQGVYTF.